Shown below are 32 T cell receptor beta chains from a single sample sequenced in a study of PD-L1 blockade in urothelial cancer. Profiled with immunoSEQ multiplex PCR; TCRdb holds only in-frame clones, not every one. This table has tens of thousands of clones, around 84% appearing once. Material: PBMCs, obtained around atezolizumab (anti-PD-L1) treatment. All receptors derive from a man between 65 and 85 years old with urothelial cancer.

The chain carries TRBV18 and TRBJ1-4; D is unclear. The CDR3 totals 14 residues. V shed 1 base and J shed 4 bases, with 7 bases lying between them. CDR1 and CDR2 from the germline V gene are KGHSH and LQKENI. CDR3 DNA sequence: TGTGCCAGCTCACCACTGAGTTATAATGAAAAACTGTTTTTT. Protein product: CASSPLSYNEKLFF.

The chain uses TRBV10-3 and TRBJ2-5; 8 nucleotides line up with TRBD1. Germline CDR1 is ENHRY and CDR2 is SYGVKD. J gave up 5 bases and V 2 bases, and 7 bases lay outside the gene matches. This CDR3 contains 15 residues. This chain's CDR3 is CAISEDGTGRETQYF. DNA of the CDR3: TGTGCCATCAGTGAGGATGGGACAGGACGGGAGACCCAGTACTTC.

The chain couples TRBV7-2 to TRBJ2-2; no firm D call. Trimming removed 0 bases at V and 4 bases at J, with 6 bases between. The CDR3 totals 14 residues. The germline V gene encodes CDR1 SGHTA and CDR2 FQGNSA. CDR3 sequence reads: CASSLATVTGELFF. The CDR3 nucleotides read TGTGCCAGCAGCTTAGCCACTGTCACCGGGGAGCTGTTTTTT. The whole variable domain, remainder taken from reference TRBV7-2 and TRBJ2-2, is GAGVSQSPSNKVTEKGKDVELRCDPISGHTALYWYRQSLGQGLEFLIYFQGNSAPDKSGLPSDRFSAERTGGSVSTLTIQRTQQEDSAVYLCASSLATVTGELFFGEGSRLTVL.

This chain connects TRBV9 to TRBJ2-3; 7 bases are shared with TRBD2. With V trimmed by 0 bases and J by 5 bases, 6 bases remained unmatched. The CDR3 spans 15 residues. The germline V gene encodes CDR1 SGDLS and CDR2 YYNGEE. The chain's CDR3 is CASSVAGLGGDTQYF. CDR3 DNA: TGTGCCAGCAGCGTAGCAGGACTAGGAGGAGATACGCAGTATTTT.

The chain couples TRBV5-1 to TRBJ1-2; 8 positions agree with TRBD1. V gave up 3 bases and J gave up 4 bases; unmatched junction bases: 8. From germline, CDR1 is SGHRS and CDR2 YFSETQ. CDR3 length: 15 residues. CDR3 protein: CASSSGQGGTYGYTF. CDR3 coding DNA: TGCGCCAGCAGCTCCGGACAGGGAGGGACCTATGGCTACACCTTC.

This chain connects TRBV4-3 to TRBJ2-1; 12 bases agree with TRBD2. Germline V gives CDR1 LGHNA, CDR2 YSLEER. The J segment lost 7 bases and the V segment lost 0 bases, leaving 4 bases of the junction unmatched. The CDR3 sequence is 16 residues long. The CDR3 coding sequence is TGCGCCAGCAGCCAAGATCTAGCGGGAGGGCCTAATGAGCAGTTCTTC. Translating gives CASSQDLAGGPNEQFF.

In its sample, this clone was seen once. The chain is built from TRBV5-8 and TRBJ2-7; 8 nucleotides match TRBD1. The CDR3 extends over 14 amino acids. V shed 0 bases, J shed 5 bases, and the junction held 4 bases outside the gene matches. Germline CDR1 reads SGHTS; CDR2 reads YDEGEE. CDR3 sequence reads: CASSLVQGVHEQYF. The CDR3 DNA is TGTGCCAGCAGCTTGGTACAGGGGGTCCACGAGCAGTACTTC.

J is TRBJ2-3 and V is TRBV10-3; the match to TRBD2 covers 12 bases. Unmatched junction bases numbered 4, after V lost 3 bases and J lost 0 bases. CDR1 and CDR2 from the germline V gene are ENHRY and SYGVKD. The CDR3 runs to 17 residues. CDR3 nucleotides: TGTGCCATCAGTGATACCGGGACTAGCGGGAGCACAGATACGCAGTATTTT. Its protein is CAISDTGTSGSTDTQYF.

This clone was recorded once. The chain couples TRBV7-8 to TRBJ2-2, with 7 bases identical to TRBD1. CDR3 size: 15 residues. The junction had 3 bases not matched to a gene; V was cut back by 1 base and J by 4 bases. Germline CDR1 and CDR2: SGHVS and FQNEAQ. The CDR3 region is CASSLGAGGTGELFF. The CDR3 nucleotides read TGTGCCAGCAGCTTAGGGGCAGGGGGCACCGGGGAGCTGTTTTTT. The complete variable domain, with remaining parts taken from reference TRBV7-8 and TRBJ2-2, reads GAGVSQSPRYKVAKRGQDVALRCDPISGHVSLFWYQQALGQGPEFLTYFQNEAQLDKSGLPSDRFFAERPEGSVSTLKIQRTQQEDSAVYLCASSLGAGGTGELFFGEGSRLTVL.

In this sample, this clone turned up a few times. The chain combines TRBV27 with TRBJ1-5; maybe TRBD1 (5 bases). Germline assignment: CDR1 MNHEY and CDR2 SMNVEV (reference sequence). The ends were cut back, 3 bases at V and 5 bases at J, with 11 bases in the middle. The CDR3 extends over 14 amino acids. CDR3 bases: TGTGCCAGCAGTTTGTCTTGGGGGGATCAGCCCCAGCATTTT. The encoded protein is CASSLSWGDQPQHF.

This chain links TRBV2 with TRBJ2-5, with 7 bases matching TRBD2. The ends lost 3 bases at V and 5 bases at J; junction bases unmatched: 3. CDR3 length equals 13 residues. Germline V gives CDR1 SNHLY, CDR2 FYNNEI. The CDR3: CASSDRRGETQYF. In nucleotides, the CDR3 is TGTGCCAGCAGTGACAGGCGGGGGGAGACCCAGTACTTC.

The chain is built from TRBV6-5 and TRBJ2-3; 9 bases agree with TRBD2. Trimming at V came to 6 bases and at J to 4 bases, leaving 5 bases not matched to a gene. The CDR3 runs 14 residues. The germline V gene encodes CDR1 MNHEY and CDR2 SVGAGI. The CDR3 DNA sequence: TGTGCCAGCAGGCTTAGCGGGAGCGCAGATACGCAGTATTTT. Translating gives CASRLSGSADTQYF.

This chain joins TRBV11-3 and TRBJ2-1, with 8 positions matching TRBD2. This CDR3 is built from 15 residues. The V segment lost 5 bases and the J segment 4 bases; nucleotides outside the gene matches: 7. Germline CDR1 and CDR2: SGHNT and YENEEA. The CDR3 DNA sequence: TGTGCCAGCAGCCAAACTAGCGGAGTATACAATGAGCAGTTCTTC. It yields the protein CASSQTSGVYNEQFF.

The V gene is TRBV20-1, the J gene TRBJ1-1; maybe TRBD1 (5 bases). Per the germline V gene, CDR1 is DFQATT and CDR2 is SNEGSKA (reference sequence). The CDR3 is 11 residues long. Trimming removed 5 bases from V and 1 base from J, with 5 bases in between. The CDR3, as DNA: TGCAGTGCTGACAGGAACACTGAAGCTTTCTTT. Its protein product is CSADRNTEAFF.

The CDR3 bases are TGTGCCAGCAGCCCTGGCCCGGGAGGTAGGGAGCAGTACTTC. This gives the protein CASSPGPGGREQYF. This rearrangement joins TRBV5-4 to TRBJ2-7, with 7 bases aligning to TRBD2. CDR1 and CDR2 (germline): SGHNT, YYREEE (reference sequence). With 4 bases clipped from V and 7 bases from J, the junction kept 11 bases outside the gene matches. The length of the CDR3 is 14 residues.

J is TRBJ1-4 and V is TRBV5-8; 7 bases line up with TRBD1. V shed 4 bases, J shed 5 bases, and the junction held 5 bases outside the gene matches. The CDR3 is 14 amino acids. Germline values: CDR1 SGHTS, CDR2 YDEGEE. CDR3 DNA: TGTGCCAGCAGCCCGGGACAGCCAAATGAAAAACTGTTTTTT. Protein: CASSPGQPNEKLFF.

CDR3 sequence (DNA): TGTGCCAGCAGCTTGGAGCGGGGTGAGCAGTTCTTC. Protein sequence: CASSLERGEQFF. V and J are TRBV5-5 and TRBJ2-1; TRBD2 agrees at 7 bases. The CDR3 spans 12 residues. V lost 0 bases, J lost 9 bases, and 0 bases stayed unmatched. Germline-derived CDR1 and CDR2 are SGHKS and YYEKEE (reference sequence). The complete variable domain, with remaining parts taken from reference TRBV5-5 and TRBJ2-1, reads DAGVTQSPTHLIKTRGQQVTLRCSPISGHKSVSWYQQVLGQGPQFIFQYYEKEERGRGNFPDRFSARQFPNYSSELNVNALLLGDSALYLCASSLERGEQFFGPGTRLTVL.

The CDR3 DNA sequence: TGTGCCTGGACCCGGGGGGAGACCGGGGATAATGCTTTCTTT. Its translation is CAWTRGETGDNAFF. The J gene is TRBJ1-1, the V gene TRBV30; possible D gene TRBD1, 5 bases. The CDR3 extends over 14 amino acids. Germline assignment: CDR1 GTSNPN and CDR2 SVGIG (reference sequence). V lost 4 bases and J lost 11, with 23 bases in between. The whole variable domain, remainder taken from reference TRBV30 and TRBJ1-1, is SQTIHQWPATLVQPVGSPLSLECTVEGTSNPNLYWYRQAAGRGLQLLFYSVGIGQISSEVPQNLSASRPQDRQFILSSKKLLLSDSGFYLCAWTRGETGDNAFFGQGTRLTVV.

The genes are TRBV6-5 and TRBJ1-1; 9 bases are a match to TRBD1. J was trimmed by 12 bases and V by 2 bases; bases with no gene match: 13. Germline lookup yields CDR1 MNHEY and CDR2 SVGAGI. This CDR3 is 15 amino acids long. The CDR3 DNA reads TGTGCCAGCAGTTACCGGGGACAGGGAAAAGTTAGCACTTTCTTT. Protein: CASSYRGQGKVSTFF.

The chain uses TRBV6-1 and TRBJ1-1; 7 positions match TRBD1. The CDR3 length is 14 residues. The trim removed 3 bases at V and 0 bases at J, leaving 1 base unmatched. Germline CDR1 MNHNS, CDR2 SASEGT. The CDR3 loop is CASSEDRMNTEAFF. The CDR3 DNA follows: TGTGCCAGCAGTGAGGACAGGATGAACACTGAAGCTTTCTTT.

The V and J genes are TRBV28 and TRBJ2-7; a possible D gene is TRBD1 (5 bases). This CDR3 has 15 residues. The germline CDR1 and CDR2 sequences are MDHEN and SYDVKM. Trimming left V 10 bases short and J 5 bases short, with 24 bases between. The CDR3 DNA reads TGTGCCACCTTTCGAAGACAGCTAGGCTGGAACGAGCAGTACTTC. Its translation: CATFRRQLGWNEQYF.

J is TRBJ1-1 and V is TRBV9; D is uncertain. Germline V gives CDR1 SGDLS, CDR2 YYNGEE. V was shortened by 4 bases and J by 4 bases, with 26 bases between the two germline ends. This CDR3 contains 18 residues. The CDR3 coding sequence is TGTGCCAGCAGCAGGGTCCTTTACCCTACTAGGGTTACCACTGAAGCTTTCTTT. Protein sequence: CASSRVLYPTRVTTEAFF.

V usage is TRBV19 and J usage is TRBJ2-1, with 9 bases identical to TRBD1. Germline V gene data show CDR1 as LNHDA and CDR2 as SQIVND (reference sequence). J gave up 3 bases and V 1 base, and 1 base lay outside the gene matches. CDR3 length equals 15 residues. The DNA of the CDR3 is TGTGCCAGTAGTATAGGACAGGGGGACTACAATGAGCAGTTCTTC. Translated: CASSIGQGDYNEQFF.

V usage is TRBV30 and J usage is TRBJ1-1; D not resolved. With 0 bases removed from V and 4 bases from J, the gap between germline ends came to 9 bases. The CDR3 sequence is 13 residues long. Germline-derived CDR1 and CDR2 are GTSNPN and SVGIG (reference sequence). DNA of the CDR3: TGTGCCTGGAGTGTACGAGAGGGCACTGAAGCTTTCTTT. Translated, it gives CAWSVREGTEAFF.

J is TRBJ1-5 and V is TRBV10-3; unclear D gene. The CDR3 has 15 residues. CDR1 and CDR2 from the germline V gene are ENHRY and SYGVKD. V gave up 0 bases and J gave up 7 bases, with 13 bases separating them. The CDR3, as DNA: TGTGCCATCAGTGAGTCGGTCGGGAGAAGCCAGCCCCAGCATTTT. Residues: CAISESVGRSQPQHF.

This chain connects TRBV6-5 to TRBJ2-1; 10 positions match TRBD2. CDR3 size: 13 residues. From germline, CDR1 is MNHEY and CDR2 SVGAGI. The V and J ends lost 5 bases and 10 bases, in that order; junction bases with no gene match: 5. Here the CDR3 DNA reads TGTGCCAGCAGTCACGGGACTAGCGCGGAGCAGTTCTTC. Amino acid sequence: CASSHGTSAEQFF.

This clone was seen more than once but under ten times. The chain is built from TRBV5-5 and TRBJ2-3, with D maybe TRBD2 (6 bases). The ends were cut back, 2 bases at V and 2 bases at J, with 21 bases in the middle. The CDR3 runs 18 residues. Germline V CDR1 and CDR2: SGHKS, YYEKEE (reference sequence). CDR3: CASSLRKGDGRDTDTQYF. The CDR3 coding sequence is TGTGCCAGCAGCTTACGCAAGGGAGATGGGCGGGACACAGATACGCAGTATTTT.

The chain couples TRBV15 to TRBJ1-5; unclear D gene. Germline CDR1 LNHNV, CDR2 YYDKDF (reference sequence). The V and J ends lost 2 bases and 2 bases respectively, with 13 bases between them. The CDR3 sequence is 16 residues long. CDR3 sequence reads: CATSRLRNTGNQPQHF. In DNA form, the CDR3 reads TGTGCCACCAGCAGACTCCGAAATACTGGCAATCAGCCCCAGCATTTT.

The CDR3 loop is CASSENYGEQFF. The CDR3 DNA reads TGCGCCAGCAGTGAGAATTACGGTGAGCAGTTCTTC. The chain uses TRBV10-2 and TRBJ2-1; D not certain. Per germline, CDR1 WSHSY and CDR2 SAAADI. V lost 2 bases to trimming and J lost 9 bases, with 8 bases between them. The CDR3 covers 12 residues.

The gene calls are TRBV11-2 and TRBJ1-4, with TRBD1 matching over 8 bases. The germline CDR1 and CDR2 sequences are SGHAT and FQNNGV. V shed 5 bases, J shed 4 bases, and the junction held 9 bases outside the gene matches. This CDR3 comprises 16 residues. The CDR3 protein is CASSPRTGGFNEKLFF. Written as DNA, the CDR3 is TGTGCCAGCAGCCCTCGCACAGGGGGATTTAATGAAAAACTGTTTTTT.

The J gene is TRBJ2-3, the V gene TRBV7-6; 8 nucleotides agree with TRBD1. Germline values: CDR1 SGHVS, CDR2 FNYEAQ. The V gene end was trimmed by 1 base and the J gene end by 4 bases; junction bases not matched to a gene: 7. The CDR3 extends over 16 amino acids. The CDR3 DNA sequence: TGTGCCAGCAGCTTAGTTCCCCAGGGGGCGGCAGATACGCAGTATTTT. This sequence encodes CASSLVPQGAADTQYF.

CDR3 coding DNA: TGTGCCATCAGCGGGGGGGGCGTAGAAGAGACCCAGTACTTC. It specifies CAISGGGVEETQYF. The chain has TRBV10-3 and TRBJ2-5; 8 bases agree with TRBD2. The junction had 6 bases not matched to a gene; V was cut back by 6 bases and J by 3 bases. This CDR3 is 14 amino acids long. Germline V lookup: CDR1 ENHRY, CDR2 SYGVKD.